The sample holds many counts of the clone carrying this TCR beta chain. The antigen is not known. The V gene end was trimmed by 0 bases and the J gene end by 4 bases; junction bases not matched to a gene: 19. CDR3 size: 20 residues. Germline lookup yields CDR1 LNHNV and CDR2 YYDKDF (reference sequence). This specimen belongs to a study of T cells after yellow fever vaccination. Overall study findings and caveats: The presence of abundant clonotypes contaminating from the bulk population was possible in FACS-sorted repertoires. Booster samples showed a return of most primary-vaccination clones (roughly 96% CD4, approximately 90% CD8).

A universal primer site and UMIs were added as TCR cDNA was made by 5'RACE template switching. TCRdb re-analysed the 5' RACE reads in MiXCR, keeping a single row per CDR3 protein. This table holds about 630,000 distinct CDR3 sequences, 9% to 15% found once. The chain carries TRBV15 and TRBJ2-5; 8 bases are a match to TRBD1. This TCR was sampled from a man aged 25-45 years who received the YFV17D yellow fever vaccine. The specimen comprised PBMCs, sampled on the day of the yellow fever booster vaccination. The CDR3 sequence is CATSRDYPGQGGLDRETQYF. CDR3 sequence (DNA): TGTGCCACCAGCAGAGACTATCCCGGACAGGGAGGTCTAGATCGAGAGACCCAGTACTTC.